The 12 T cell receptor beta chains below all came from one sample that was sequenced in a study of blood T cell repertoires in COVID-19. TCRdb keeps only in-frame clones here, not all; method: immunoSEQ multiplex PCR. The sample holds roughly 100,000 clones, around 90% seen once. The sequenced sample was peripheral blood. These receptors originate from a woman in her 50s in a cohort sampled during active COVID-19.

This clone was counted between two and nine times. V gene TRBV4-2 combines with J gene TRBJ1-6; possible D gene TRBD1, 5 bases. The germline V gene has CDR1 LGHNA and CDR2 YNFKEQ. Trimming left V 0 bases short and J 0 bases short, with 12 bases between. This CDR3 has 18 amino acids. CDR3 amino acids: CASSQEGGGSSYNSPLHF. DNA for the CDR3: TGTGCCAGCAGCCAAGAGGGGGGAGGGAGCTCCTATAATTCACCCCTCCACTTT.

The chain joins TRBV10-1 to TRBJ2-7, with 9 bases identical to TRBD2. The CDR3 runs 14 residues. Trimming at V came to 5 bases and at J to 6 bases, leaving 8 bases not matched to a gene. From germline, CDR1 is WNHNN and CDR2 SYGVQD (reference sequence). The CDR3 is CASSPRLAVGEQYF. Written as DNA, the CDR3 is TGCGCCAGCAGTCCACGACTAGCGGTCGGCGAGCAGTACTTC.

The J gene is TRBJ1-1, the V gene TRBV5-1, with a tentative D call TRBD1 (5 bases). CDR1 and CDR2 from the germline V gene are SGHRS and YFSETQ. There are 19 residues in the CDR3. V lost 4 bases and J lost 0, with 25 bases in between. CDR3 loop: CASSVGKGVVGAMNTEAFF. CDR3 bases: TGCGCCAGCAGCGTGGGAAAAGGGGTTGTAGGGGCCATGAACACTGAAGCTTTCTTT. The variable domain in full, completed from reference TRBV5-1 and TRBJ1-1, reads KAGVTQTPRYLIKTRGQQVTLSCSPISGHRSVSWYQQTPGQGLQFLFEYFSETQRNKGNFPGRFSGRQFSNSRSEMNVSTLELGDSALYLCASSVGKGVVGAMNTEAFFGQGTRLTVV.

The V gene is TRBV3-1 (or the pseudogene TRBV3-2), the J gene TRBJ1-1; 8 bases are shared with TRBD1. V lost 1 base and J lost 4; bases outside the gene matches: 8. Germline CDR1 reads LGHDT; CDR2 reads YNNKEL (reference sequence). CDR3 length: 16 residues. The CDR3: CASSQGQGTFLTEAFF. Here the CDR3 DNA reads TGTGCCAGCAGCCAAGGACAGGGGACCTTTCTCACTGAAGCTTTCTTT.

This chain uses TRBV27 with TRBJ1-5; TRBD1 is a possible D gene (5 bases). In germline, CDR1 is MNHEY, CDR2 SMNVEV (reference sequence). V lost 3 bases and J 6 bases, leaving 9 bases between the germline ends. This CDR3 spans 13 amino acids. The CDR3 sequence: CASSFRGVQPQHF. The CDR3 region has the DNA TGTGCCAGCAGTTTTAGGGGCGTTCAGCCCCAGCATTTT.

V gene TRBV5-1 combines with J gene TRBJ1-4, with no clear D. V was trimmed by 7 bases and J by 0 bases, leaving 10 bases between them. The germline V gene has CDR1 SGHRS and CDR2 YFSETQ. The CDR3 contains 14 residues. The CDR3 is CASSPEATNEKLFF. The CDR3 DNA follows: TGCGCCAGCTCGCCCGAGGCAACTAATGAAAAACTGTTTTTT.

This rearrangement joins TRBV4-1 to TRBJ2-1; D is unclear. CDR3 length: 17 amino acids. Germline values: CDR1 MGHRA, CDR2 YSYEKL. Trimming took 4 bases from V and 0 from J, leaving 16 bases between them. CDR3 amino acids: CASSLRLGLTSYNEQFF. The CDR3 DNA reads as TGCGCCAGCAGCCTGAGACTTGGATTAACCTCCTACAATGAGCAGTTCTTC.

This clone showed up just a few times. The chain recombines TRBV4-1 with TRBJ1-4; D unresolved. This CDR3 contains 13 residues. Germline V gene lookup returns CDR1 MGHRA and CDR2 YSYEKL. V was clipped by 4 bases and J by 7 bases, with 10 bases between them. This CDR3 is CASSPLAVEKLFF. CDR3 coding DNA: TGCGCCAGCAGCCCGCTAGCGGTTGAAAAACTGTTTTTT.

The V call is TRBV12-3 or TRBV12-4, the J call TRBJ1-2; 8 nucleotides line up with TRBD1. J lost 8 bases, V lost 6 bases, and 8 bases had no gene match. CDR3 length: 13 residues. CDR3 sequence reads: CASRLTGELGYTF. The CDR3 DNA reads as TGTGCCAGCAGACTGACAGGGGAATTGGGCTACACCTTC.

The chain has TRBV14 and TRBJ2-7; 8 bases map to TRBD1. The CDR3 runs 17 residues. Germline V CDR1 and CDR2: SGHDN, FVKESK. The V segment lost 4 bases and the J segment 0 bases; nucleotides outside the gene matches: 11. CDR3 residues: CASSLSTGQVSSYEQYF. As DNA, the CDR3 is TGTGCCAGCAGCCTCTCGACGGGACAGGTGAGCTCCTACGAGCAGTACTTC.

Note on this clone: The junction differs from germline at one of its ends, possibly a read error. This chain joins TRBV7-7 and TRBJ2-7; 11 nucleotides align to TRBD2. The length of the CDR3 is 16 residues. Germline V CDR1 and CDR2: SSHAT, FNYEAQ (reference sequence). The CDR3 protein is CASSSSLAGGPEEQYF. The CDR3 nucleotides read TGTGCTAGCAGCTCTTCCTTAGCGGGAGGGCCGGAGGAGCAGTACTTC.

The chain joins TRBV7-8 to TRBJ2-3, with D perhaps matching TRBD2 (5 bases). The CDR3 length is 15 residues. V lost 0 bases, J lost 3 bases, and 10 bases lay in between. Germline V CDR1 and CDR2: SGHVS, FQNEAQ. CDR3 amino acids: CASSLAGEGTDTQYF. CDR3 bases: TGTGCCAGCAGCTTAGCGGGAGAAGGGACAGATACGCAGTATTTT.